These T cell receptor beta chains were read from a single sample in a study of shared clonotypes between healthy human individuals. Clones were sequenced by immunoSEQ multiplex PCR, and TCRdb holds only the in-frame ones, with some missing. The table records roughly 1.5 million clones, approximately 98% of them present only once. Sequencing was done on a sample of naive CD4+ T cells sorted from blood. The receptors originated from a man younger than 40 in good health. The CDR3 runs from the conserved cysteine through the conserved F or W. Each record gives: clone size, V gene, D gene, J gene, CDR3 protein, CDR3 DNA. D genes are given only for firm matches. A row's size may be missing; if present it is once, few, many or a size class.

abundance: -
v_gene: TRBV28
d_gene: -
j_gene: TRBJ1-1
CDR3aa: CASSSPGEVEAFF
CDR3nt: TGTGCCAGCAGTTCACCCGGGGAAGTTGAAGCTTTCTTT

abundance: -
v_gene: TRBV6-5
d_gene: -
j_gene: TRBJ1-3
CDR3aa: CASKVDWDSGNTIYF
CDR3nt: TGTGCCAGCAAAGTTGACTGGGACTCTGGAAACACCATATATTTT

abundance: -
v_gene: TRBV15
d_gene: -
j_gene: TRBJ2-7
CDR3aa: CATSRAGRVYEQYF
CDR3nt: TGTGCCACCAGCAGAGCAGGCAGGGTCTACGAGCAGTACTTC

abundance: -
v_gene: TRBV11-2
d_gene: -
j_gene: TRBJ2-5
CDR3aa: CASSLGGIETQYF
CDR3nt: TGTGCCAGCAGCTTAGGAGGGATAGAGACCCAGTACTTC

abundance: -
v_gene: TRBV5-1
d_gene: -
j_gene: TRBJ2-1
CDR3aa: CASSRTPTDRYNEQFF
CDR3nt: TGCGCCAGCAGCCGTACTCCAACGGACAGATACAATGAGCAGTTCTTC

abundance: -
v_gene: TRBV5-1
d_gene: -
j_gene: TRBJ2-1
CDR3aa: CASSLNMRDGEQFF
CDR3nt: TGCGCCAGCAGCTTGAATATGAGAGACGGGGAGCAGTTCTTC

abundance: -
v_gene: TRBV7-9
d_gene: -
j_gene: TRBJ2-7
CDR3aa: CASSSRQLTHEQYF
CDR3nt: TGTGCCAGCAGCTCCCGACAGCTCACCCACGAGCAGTACTTC

abundance: once
v_gene: TRBV19
d_gene: TRBD1
j_gene: TRBJ2-7
CDR3aa: CASSIRGTGRHEQYF
CDR3nt: TGTGCCAGTAGTATACGTGGGACAGGGCGGCACGAGCAGTACTTC

abundance: -
v_gene: TRBV2
d_gene: -
j_gene: TRBJ2-7
CDR3aa: CAGRVEGYEQYF
CDR3nt: TGTGCCGGCAGGGTTGAAGGCTACGAGCAGTACTTC

abundance: -
v_gene: TRBV2
d_gene: TRBD1
j_gene: TRBJ2-3
CDR3aa: CASSGMTGLGDTQYF
CDR3nt: TGTGCCAGCAGTGGGATGACAGGGTTAGGAGATACGCAGTATTTT